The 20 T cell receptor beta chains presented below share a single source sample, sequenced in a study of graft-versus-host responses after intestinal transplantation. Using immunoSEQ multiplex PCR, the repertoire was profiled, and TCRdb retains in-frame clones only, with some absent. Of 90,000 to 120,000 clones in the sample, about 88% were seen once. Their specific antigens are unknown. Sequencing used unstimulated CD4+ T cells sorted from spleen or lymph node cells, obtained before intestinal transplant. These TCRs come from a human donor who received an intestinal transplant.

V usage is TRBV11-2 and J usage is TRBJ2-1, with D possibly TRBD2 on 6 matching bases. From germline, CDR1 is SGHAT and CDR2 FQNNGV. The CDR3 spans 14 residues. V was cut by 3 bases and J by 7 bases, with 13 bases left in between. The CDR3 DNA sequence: TGTGCCAGCAGCTTTGGGCAGGCGGGGAATGAGCAGTTCTTC. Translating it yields CASSFGQAGNEQFF. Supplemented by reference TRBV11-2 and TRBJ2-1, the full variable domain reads EAGVAQSPRYKIIEKRQSVAFWCNPISGHATLYWYQQILGQGPKLLIQFQNNGVVDDSQLPKDRFSAERLKGVDSTLKIQPAKLEDSAVYLCASSFGQAGNEQFFGPGTRLTVL.

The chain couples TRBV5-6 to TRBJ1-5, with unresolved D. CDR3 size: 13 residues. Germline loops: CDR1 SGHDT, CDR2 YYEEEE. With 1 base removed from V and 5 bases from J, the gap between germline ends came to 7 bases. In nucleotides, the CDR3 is TGTGCCAGCAGCTTGCTTGGGTATCAGCCCCAGCATTTT. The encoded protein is CASSLLGYQPQHF.

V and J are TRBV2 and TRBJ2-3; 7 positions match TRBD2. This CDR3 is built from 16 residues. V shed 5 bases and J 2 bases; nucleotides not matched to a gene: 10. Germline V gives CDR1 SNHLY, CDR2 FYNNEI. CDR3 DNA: TGTGCCAGCAGTTCTTCTCGGGGGGATTACACAGATACGCAGTATTTT. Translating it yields CASSSSRGDYTDTQYF.

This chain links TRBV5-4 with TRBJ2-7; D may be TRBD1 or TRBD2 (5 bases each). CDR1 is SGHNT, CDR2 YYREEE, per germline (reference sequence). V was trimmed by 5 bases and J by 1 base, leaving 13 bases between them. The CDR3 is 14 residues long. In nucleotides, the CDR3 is TGTGCCAGCAGATCTGGGACGGGATCCTACGAGCAGTACTTC. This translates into CASRSGTGSYEQYF.

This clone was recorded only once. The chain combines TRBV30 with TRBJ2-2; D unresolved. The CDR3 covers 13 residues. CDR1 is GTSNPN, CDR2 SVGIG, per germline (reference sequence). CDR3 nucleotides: TGTGCGATGGAGATGACGAACACCGGGGAGCTGTTTTTT. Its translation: CAMEMTNTGELFF. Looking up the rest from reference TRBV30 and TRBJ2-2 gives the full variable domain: SQTIHQWPATLVQPVGSPLSLECTVEGTSNPNLYWYRQAAGRGLQLLFYSVGIGQISSEVPQNLSASRPQDRQFILSSKKLLLSDSGFYLCAMEMTNTGELFFGEGSRLTVL.

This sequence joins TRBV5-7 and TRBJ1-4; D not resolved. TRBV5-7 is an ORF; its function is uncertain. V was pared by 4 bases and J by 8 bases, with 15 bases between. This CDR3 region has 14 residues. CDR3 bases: TGTGCCAGCAGCCGCAGGCGCCCGGAAGAAAAACTGTTTTTT. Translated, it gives CASSRRRPEEKLFF.

The CDR3 DNA is TGTGCCTGGACGCACGCAGATACGCAGTATTTT. Encoded protein: CAWTHADTQYF. This chain links TRBV30 with TRBJ2-3, with D uncertain. This CDR3 has 11 amino acids. CDR1 is GTSNPN and CDR2 is SVGIG in the germline V gene (reference sequence). V was trimmed by 4 bases and J by 4 bases, leaving 6 bases between them.

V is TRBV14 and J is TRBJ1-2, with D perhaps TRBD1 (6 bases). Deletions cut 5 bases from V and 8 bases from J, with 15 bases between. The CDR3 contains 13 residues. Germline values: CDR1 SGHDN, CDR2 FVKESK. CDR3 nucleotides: TGTGCCAGCAGCGCGACAGGTCCGGGGGGCTACACCTTC. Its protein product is CASSATGPGGYTF.

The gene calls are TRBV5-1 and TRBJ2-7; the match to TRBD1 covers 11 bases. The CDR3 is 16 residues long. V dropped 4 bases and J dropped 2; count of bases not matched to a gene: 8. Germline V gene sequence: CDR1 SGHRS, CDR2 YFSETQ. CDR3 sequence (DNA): TGCGCCAGCAGCCGTTCCGGGACAGGGGGGACCTACGAGCAGTACTTC. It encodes CASSRSGTGGTYEQYF. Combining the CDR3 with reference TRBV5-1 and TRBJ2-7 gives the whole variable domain KAGVTQTPRYLIKTRGQQVTLSCSPISGHRSVSWYQQTPGQGLQFLFEYFSETQRNKGNFPGRFSGRQFSNSRSEMNVSTLELGDSALYLCASSRSGTGGTYEQYFGPGTRLTVT.

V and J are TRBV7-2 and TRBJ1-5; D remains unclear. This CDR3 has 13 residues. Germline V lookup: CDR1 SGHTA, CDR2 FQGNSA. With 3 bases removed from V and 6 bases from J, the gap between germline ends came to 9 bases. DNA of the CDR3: TGTGCCAGCAGCTTCGCTACCTCTCAGCCCCAGCATTTT. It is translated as CASSFATSQPQHF. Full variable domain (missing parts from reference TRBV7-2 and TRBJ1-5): GAGVSQSPSNKVTEKGKDVELRCDPISGHTALYWYRQSLGQGLEFLIYFQGNSAPDKSGLPSDRFSAERTGGSVSTLTIQRTQQEDSAVYLCASSFATSQPQHFGDGTRLSIL.

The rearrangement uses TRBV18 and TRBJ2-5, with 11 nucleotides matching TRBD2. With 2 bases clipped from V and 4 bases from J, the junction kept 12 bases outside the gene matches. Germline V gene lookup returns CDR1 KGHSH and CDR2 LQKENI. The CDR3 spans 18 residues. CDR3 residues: CASSPFSGRASEGETQYF. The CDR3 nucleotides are TGTGCCAGCTCACCATTTAGCGGGAGGGCCTCGGAGGGAGAGACCCAGTACTTC.

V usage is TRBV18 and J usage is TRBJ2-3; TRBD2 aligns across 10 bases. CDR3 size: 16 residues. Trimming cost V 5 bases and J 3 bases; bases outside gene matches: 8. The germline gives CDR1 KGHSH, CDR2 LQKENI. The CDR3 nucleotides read TGTGCCAGCTCATCACTAGCGGGGCCGGTAACAGATACGCAGTATTTT. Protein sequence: CASSSLAGPVTDTQYF.

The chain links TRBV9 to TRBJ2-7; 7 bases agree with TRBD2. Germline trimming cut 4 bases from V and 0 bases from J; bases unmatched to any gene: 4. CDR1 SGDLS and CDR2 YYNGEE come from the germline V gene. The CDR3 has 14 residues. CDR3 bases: TGTGCCAGCAGCCCCCGGGACTACTCCTACGAGCAGTACTTC. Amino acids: CASSPRDYSYEQYF.

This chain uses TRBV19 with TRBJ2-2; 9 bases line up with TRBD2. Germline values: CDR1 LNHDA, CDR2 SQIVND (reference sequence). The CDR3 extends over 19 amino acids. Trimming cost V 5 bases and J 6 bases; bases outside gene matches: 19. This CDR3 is CASSWGQPGLAGKAGELFF. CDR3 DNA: TGTGCCAGTAGTTGGGGACAGCCGGGACTAGCTGGCAAGGCCGGGGAGCTGTTTTTT. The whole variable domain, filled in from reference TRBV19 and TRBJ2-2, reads DGGITQSPKYLFRKEGQNVTLSCEQNLNHDAMYWYRQDPGQGLRLIYYSQIVNDFQKGDIAEGYSVSREKKESFPLTVTSAQKNPTAFYLCASSWGQPGLAGKAGELFFGEGSRLTVL.

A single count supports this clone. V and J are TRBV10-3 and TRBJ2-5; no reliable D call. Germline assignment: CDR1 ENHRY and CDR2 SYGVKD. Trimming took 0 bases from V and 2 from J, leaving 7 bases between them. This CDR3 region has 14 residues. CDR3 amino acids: CAISESGSQETQYF. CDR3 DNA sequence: TGTGCCATCAGTGAGTCTGGCAGTCAAGAGACCCAGTACTTC.

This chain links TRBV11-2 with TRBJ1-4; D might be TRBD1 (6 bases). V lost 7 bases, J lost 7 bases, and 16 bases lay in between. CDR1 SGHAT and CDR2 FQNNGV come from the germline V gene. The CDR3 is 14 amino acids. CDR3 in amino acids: CASTPQQGGEKLFF. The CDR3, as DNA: TGTGCCAGCACCCCACAACAGGGTGGTGAAAAACTGTTTTTT.

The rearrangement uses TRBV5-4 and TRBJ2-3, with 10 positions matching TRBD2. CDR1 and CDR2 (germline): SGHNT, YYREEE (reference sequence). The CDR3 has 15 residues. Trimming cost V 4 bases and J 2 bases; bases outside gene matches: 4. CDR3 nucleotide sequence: TGTGCCAGCAGCAGACTAGCGGGCTACACAGATACGCAGTATTTT. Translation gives CASSRLAGYTDTQYF.

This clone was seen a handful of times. The chain's CDR3 is CASSEIRNTIYF. The DNA for the CDR3 is TGTGCCAGCAGTGAAATTCGAAACACCATATATTTT. V and J are TRBV6-1 and TRBJ1-3; D is uncertain. The germline V gene has CDR1 MNHNS and CDR2 SASEGT. Trimming took 2 bases from V and 5 from J, leaving 4 bases between them. This CDR3 comprises 12 residues.

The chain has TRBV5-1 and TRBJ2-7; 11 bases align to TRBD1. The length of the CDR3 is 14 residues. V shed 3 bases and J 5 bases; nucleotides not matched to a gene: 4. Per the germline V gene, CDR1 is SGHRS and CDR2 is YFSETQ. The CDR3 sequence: CASSSGTGGNEQYF. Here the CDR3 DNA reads TGCGCCAGCAGCTCCGGGACAGGGGGGAACGAGCAGTACTTC.

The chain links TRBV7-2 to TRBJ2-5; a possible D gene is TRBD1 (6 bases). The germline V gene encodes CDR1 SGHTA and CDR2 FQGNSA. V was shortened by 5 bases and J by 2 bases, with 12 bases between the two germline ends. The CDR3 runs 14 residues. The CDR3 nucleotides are TGTGCCAGCAGCCGCGGCAGGGGTCAAGAGACCCAGTACTTC. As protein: CASSRGRGQETQYF.